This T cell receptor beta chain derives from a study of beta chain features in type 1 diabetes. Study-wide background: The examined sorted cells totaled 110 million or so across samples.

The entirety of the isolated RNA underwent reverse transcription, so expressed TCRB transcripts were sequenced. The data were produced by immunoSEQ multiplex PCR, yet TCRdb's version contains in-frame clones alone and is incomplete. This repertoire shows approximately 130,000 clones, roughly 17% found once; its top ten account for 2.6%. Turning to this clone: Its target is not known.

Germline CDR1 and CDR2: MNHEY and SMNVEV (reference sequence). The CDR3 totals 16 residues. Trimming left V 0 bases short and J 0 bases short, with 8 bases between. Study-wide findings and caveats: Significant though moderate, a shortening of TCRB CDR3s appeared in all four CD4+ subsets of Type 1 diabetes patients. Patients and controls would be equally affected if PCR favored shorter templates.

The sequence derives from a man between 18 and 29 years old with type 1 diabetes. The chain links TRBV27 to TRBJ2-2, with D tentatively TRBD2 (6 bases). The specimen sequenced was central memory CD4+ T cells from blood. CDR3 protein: CASSLSTGANTGELFF. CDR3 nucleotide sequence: TGTGCCAGCAGTTTATCGACGGGGGCGAACACCGGGGAGCTGTTTTTT.